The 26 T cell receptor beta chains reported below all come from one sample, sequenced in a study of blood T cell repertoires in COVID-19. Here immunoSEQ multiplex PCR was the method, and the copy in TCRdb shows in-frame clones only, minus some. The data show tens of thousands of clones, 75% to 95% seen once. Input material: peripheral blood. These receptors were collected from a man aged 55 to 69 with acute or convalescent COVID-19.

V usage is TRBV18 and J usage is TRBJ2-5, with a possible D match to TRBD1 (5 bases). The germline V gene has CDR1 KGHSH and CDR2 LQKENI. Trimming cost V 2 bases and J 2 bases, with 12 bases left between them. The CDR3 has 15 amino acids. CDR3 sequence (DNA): TGTGCCAGCTCACCAACCACAGGCCATCAAGAGACCCAGTACTTC. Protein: CASSPTTGHQETQYF.

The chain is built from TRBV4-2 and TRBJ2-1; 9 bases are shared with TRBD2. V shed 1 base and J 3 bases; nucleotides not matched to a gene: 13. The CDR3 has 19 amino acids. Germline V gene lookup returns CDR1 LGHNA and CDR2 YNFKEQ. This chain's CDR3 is CASSQGGLAPSRSYNEQFF. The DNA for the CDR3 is TGTGCCAGCAGCCAAGGGGGACTAGCCCCGAGCCGTAGCTACAATGAGCAGTTCTTC.

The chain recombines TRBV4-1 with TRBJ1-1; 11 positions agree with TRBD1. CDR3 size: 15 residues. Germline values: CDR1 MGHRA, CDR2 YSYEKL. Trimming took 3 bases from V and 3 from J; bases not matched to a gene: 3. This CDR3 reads CASSQPGQGDTEAFF. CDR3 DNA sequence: TGCGCCAGCAGCCAGCCGGGACAGGGGGACACTGAAGCTTTCTTT.

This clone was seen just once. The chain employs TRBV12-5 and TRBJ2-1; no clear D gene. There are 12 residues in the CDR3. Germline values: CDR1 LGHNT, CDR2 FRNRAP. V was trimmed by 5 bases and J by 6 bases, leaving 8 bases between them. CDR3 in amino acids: CASGTETNEQFF. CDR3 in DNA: TGTGCTAGTGGTACTGAAACCAATGAGCAGTTCTTC.

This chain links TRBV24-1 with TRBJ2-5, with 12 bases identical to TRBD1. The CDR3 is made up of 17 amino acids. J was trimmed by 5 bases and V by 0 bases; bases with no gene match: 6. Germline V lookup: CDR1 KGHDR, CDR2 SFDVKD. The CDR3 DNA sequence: TGTGCCACCAGTGATTTGGTCGGGACAGGGGGCGCGGAGACCCAGTACTTC. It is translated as CATSDLVGTGGAETQYF.

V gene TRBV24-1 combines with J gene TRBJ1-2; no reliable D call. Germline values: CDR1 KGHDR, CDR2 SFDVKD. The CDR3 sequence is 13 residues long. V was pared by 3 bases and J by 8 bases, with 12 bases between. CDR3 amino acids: CATSDRQFEGYTF. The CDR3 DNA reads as TGTGCCACCAGTGATCGCCAATTTGAGGGCTACACCTTC.

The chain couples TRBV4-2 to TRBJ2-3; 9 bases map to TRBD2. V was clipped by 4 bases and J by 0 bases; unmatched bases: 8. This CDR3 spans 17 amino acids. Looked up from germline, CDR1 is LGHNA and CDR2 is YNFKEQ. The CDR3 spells CASSPRLAGGSTDTQYF. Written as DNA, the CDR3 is TGTGCCAGCAGCCCCCGACTGGCGGGAGGGAGCACAGATACGCAGTATTTT.

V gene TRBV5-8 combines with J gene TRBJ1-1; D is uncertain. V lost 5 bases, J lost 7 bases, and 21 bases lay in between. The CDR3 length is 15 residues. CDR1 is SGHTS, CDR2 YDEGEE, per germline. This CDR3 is CASRGGGPLRVEAFF. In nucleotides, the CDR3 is TGTGCCAGCAGGGGAGGCGGGCCCCTTCGGGTTGAAGCTTTCTTT.

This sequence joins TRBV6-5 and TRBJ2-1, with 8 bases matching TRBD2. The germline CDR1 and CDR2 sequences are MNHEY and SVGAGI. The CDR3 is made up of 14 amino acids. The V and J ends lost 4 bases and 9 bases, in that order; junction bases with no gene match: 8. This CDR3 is CASSSGTSRREQFF. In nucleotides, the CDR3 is TGTGCCAGCAGTTCCGGGACTAGTCGGCGTGAGCAGTTCTTC.

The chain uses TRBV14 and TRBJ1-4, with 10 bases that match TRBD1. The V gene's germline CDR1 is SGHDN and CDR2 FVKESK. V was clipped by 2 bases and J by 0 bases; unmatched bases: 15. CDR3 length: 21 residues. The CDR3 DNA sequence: TGTGCCAGCAGCCAACGTCGTACCGGGACAGGGGAAATTGCAACTAATGAAAAACTGTTTTTT. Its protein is CASSQRRTGTGEIATNEKLFF.

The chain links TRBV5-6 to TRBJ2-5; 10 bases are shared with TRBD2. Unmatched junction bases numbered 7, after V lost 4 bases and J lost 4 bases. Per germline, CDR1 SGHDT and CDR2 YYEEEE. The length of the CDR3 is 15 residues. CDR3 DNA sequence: TGTGCCAGCAGCGATGCTAGCGGGAGAGTAGAGACCCAGTACTTC. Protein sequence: CASSDASGRVETQYF.

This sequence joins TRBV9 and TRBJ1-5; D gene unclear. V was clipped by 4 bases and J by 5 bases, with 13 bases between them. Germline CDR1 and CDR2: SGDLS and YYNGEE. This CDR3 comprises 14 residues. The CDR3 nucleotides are TGTGCCAGCAGCCCAGGAGGAGGACATCAGCCCCAGCATTTT. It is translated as CASSPGGGHQPQHF. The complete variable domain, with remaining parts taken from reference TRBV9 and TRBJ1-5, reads DSGVTQTPKHLITATGQRVTLRCSPRSGDLSVYWYQQSLDQGLQFLIQYYNGEERAKGNILERFSAQQFPDLHSELNLSSLELGDSALYFCASSPGGGHQPQHFGDGTRLSIL.

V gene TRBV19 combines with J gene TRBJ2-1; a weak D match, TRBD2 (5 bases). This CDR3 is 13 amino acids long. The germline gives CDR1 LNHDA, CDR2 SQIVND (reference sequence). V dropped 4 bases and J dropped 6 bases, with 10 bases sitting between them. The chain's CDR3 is CASSTGLLNEQFF. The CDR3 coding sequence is TGTGCCAGTAGTACCGGACTCCTCAATGAGCAGTTCTTC.

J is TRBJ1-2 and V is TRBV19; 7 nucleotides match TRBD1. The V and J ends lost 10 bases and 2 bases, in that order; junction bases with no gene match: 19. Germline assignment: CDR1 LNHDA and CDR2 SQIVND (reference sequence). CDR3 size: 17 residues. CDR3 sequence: CATSVTWTGQQNYGYTF. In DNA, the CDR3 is TGTGCCACCTCCGTTACCTGGACAGGCCAACAGAACTATGGCTACACCTTC.

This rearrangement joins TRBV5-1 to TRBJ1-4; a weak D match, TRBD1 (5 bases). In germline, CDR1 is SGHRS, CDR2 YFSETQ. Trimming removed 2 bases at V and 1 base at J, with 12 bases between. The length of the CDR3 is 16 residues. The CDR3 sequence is CASSLRGSGTNEKLFF. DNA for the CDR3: TGCGCCAGCAGCTTACGGGGGTCGGGAACTAATGAAAAACTGTTTTTT. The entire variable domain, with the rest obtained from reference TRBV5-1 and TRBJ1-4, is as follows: KAGVTQTPRYLIKTRGQQVTLSCSPISGHRSVSWYQQTPGQGLQFLFEYFSETQRNKGNFPGRFSGRQFSNSRSEMNVSTLELGDSALYLCASSLRGSGTNEKLFFGSGTQLSVL.

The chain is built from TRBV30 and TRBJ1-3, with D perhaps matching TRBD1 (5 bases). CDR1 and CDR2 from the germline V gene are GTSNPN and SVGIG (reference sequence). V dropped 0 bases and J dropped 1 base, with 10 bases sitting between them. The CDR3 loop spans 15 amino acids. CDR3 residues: CAWSVGTLSGNTIYF. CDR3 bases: TGTGCCTGGAGTGTAGGGACTTTATCTGGAAACACCATATATTTT.

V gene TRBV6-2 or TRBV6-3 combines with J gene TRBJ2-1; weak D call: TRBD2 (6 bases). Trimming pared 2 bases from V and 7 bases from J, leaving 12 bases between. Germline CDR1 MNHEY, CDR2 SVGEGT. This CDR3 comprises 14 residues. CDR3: CASSYGGIGNEQFF. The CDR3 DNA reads TGTGCCAGCAGTTACGGGGGGATTGGGAATGAGCAGTTCTTC.

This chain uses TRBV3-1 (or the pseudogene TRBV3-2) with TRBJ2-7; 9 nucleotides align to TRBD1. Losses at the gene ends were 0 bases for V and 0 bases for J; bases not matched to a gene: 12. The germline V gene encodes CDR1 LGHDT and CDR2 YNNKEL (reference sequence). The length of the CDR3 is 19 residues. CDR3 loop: CASSQEIGTGYPLSYEQYF. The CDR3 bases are TGTGCCAGCAGCCAAGAGATAGGGACAGGGTATCCCCTCTCCTACGAGCAGTACTTC.

CDR3 in amino acids: CASSLVPPGLAGVEQYF. DNA for the CDR3: TGTGCCAGCAGCTTAGTCCCACCGGGACTAGCGGGAGTTGAGCAGTACTTC. The chain uses TRBV11-2 and TRBJ2-7, with 14 bases identical to TRBD2. V gave up 1 base and J gave up 7 bases; unmatched junction bases: 9. Germline values: CDR1 SGHAT, CDR2 FQNNGV. The CDR3 loop spans 17 amino acids. Variable domain in full (rest from reference TRBV11-2 and TRBJ2-7): EAGVAQSPRYKIIEKRQSVAFWCNPISGHATLYWYQQILGQGPKLLIQFQNNGVVDDSQLPKDRFSAERLKGVDSTLKIQPAKLEDSAVYLCASSLVPPGLAGVEQYFGPGTRLTVT.

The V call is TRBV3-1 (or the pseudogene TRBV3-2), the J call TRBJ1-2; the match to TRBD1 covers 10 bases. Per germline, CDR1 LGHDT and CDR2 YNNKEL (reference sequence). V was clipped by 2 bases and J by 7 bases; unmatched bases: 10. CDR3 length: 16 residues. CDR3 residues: CASSQWKIGTGVGYTF. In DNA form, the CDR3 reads TGTGCCAGCAGCCAATGGAAGATCGGGACAGGGGTTGGCTACACCTTC.

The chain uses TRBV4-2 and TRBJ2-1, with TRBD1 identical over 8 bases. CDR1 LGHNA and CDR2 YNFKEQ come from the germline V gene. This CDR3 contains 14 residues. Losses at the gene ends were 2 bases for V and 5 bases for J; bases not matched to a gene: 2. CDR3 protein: CASSQRTGNNEQFF. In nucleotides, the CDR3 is TGTGCCAGCAGCCAAAGGACAGGGAACAATGAGCAGTTCTTC.

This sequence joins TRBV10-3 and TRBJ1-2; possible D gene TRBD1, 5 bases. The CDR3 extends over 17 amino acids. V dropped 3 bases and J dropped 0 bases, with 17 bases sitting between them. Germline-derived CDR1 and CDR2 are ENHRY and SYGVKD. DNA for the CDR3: TGTGCCATCAGTGACCGGCGGGACGGGATAGCTAACTATGGCTACACCTTC. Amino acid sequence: CAISDRRDGIANYGYTF.

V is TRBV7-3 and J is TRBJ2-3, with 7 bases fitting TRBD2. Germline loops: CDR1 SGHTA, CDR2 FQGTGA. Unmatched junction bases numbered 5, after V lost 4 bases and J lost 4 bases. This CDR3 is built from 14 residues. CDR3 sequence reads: CASSSRGMADTQYF. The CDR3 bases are TGTGCCAGCAGCTCGCGGGGGATGGCAGATACGCAGTATTTT.

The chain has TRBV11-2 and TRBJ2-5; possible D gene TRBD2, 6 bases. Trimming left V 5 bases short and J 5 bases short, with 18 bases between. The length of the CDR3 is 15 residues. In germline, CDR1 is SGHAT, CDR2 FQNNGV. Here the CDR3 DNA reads TGTGCCAGCAGCGCCTCCCGACGGAGGGATGAGACCCAGTACTTC. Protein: CASSASRRRDETQYF.

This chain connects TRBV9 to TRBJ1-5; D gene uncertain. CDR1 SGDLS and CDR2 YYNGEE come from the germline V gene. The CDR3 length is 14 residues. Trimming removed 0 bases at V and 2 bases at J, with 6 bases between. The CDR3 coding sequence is TGTGCCAGCAGCGTAGGGCACGGCAATCAGCCCCAGCATTTT. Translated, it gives CASSVGHGNQPQHF.

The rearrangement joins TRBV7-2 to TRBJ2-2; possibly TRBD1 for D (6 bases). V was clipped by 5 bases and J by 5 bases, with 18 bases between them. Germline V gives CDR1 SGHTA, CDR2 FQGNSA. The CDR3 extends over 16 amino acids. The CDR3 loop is CASSLRIGDITGELFF. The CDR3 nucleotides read TGTGCCAGCAGCCTCAGGATAGGGGACATTACCGGGGAGCTGTTTTTT.